The present T cell receptor beta chain was sequenced within a study of T cells after yellow fever vaccination. V lost 5 bases and J 7 bases, leaving 15 bases between the germline ends. The CDR3 has 14 amino acids. From germline, CDR1 is DFQATT and CDR2 SNEGSKA (reference sequence). Points from the study as a whole: When the response was secondary, it was weaker but reached its peak faster, day 5 versus 15. Boosting was followed by the reappearance of most primary-vaccination clones (around 96% CD4, 85% to 90% CD8).

The TCR cDNA carried a universal primer site and UMIs from 5'RACE template switching. One entry per CDR3 protein results from TCRdb running MiXCR on the 5' RACE reads. The table includes more than 450,000 distinct CDR3 sequences, roughly 22% detected once. A word on this clonotype: What it binds is not known.

The chain joins TRBV20-1 to TRBJ1-6, with a weak D call TRBD1 (6 bases). This TCR came from a man aged 18 to 35 who received the YFV17D yellow fever vaccine. Sequencing was performed on PBMCs, taken 20 to 25 days after the first yellow fever vaccination. In nucleotides, the CDR3 is TGCAGTGCTCCCCCCCAGGGGTTCAATTCACCCCTCCACTTT. This sequence encodes CSAPPQGFNSPLHF.